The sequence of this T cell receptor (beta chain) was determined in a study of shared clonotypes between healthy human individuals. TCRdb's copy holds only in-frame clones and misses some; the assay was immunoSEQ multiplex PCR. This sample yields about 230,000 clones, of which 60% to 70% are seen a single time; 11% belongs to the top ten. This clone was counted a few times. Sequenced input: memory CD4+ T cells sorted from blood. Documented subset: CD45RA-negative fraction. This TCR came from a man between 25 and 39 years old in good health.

The DNA for the CDR3 is TGTGCCAGCAGCTTGACGTTAAATGAAAAACTGTTTTTT. As protein: CASSLTLNEKLFF. The V and J genes are TRBV5-4 and TRBJ1-4; D is unresolved. Germline CDR1 reads SGHNT; CDR2 reads YYREEE (reference sequence). This CDR3 has 13 residues. Trimming shortened V by 1 base and J by 5 bases, and 6 bases separated the two germline ends.